This entry lists 30 T cell receptor beta chains sequenced from one sample in a study of T cell responses to AZD1222 COVID-19 vaccine. Data came from immunoSEQ multiplex PCR; TCRdb stores just in-frame clones and leaves some out. The sample includes about 160,000 clones, 92% of them seen just once. The material was peripheral blood, obtained on day 0 of MenACWY control vaccination. These receptors were taken from an adult in good health.

The rearrangement links TRBV19 to TRBJ2-5; the D call may be TRBD1 or TRBD2 (7 bases each). This CDR3 is built from 14 residues. Germline V gene sequence: CDR1 LNHDA, CDR2 SQIVND (reference sequence). V was cut by 5 bases and J by 5 bases, with 15 bases left in between. CDR3 in DNA: TGTGCCAGTAGTGCACAGGGGAGGGCGGAGACCCAGTACTTC. This translates into CASSAQGRAETQYF.

Here the CDR3 DNA reads TGTGCCACCGGGACAGGGATCGTCGGTGGCTACACCTTC. Encoded protein: CATGTGIVGGYTF. The V and J genes are TRBV10-3 and TRBJ1-2; 9 bases align to TRBD1. Germline lookup yields CDR1 ENHRY and CDR2 SYGVKD. The V and J ends lost 10 bases and 7 bases, in that order; junction bases with no gene match: 10. CDR3 length equals 13 residues.

The rearrangement links TRBV4-3 to TRBJ2-5; D possibly corresponds to TRBD2 (7 bases). Germline CDR1 is LGHNA and CDR2 is YSLEER. Deletions cut 3 bases from V and 2 bases from J, with 16 bases between. This CDR3 has 16 residues. The CDR3 loop reads CASSQVGAAGQETQYF. The CDR3 DNA sequence: TGCGCCAGCAGCCAGGTGGGGGCAGCGGGACAAGAGACCCAGTACTTC.

This clone was seen a few times. The rearrangement links TRBV5-1 to TRBJ2-1; perhaps TRBD2 as D (6 bases). In germline, CDR1 is SGHRS, CDR2 YFSETQ. V lost 4 bases to trimming and J lost 3 bases, with 11 bases between them. This CDR3 is 14 amino acids long. The CDR3 here is CASSPREFYNEQFF. The CDR3 coding sequence is TGCGCCAGCAGCCCTCGGGAGTTCTACAATGAGCAGTTCTTC.

The chain recombines TRBV24-1 with TRBJ2-2; D may be TRBD2 (5 bases). Germline CDR1 KGHDR, CDR2 SFDVKD. Trimming took 5 bases from V and 1 from J, leaving 10 bases between them. The CDR3 extends over 15 amino acids. CDR3 coding DNA: TGTGCCACCAGTGGCAGCGGTCTGAACACCGGGGAGCTGTTTTTT. It encodes CATSGSGLNTGELFF.

V usage is TRBV19 and J usage is TRBJ2-5, with TRBD1 matching 7 bases. J lost 4 bases, V lost 5 bases, and 10 bases had no gene match. CDR1 and CDR2 (germline): LNHDA, SQIVND (reference sequence). The CDR3 runs 15 residues. CDR3 DNA: TGTGCCAGTAGTCCTAGGGGGACAGTAGTAGAGACCCAGTACTTC. Its protein product is CASSPRGTVVETQYF.

The CDR3 loop reads CASSRRWDSEDEAFF. Written as DNA, the CDR3 is TGTGCCAGCAGCCGCCGCTGGGACAGTGAAGATGAAGCTTTCTTT. The J gene is TRBJ1-1, the V gene TRBV16, with 7 nucleotides matching TRBD1. CDR3 size: 15 residues. CDR1 is KGHSY and CDR2 is FQNENV in the germline V gene. Germline trimming cut 4 bases from V and 7 bases from J; bases unmatched to any gene: 12.

This clone came up once. The chain uses TRBV7-8 and TRBJ1-1, with D perhaps matching TRBD1 (5 bases). CDR3 size: 13 residues. Germline loops: CDR1 SGHVS, CDR2 FQNEAQ. Trimming took 5 bases from V and 0 from J, leaving 7 bases between them. The CDR3 is CASSGGMNTEAFF. DNA of the CDR3: TGTGCCAGCAGCGGGGGTATGAACACTGAAGCTTTCTTT.

The chain has TRBV6-1 and TRBJ1-6; no firm D call. The CDR3 runs to 15 residues. V lost 0 bases and J 6 bases, leaving 9 bases between the germline ends. Germline-derived CDR1 and CDR2 are MNHNS and SASEGT. DNA for the CDR3: TGTGCCAGCAGTGAAGCGACCAGAGGTAATTCACCCCTCCACTTT. It translates to CASSEATRGNSPLHF.

This sequence joins TRBV6-4 and TRBJ2-3; D is ambiguous. Trimming pared 0 bases from V and 8 bases from J, leaving 9 bases between. The CDR3 totals 13 residues. Germline assignment: CDR1 MRHNA and CDR2 SNTAGT. The CDR3 here is CASSDSQKGTQYF. Written as DNA, the CDR3 is TGTGCCAGCAGTGACTCCCAGAAGGGTACGCAGTATTTT.

The rearrangement uses TRBV15 and TRBJ1-3; D might be TRBD1 (5 bases). Looked up from germline, CDR1 is LNHNV and CDR2 is YYDKDF (reference sequence). CDR3 length: 14 amino acids. The ends were cut back, 3 bases at V and 3 bases at J, with 9 bases in the middle. The CDR3: CATSRLTVGNTIYF. The CDR3 nucleotides are TGTGCCACCAGCAGGCTGACAGTTGGAAACACCATATATTTT. Based on the CDR3 plus reference TRBV15 and TRBJ1-3, the full variable domain is DAMVIQNPRYQVTQFGKPVTLSCSQTLNHNVMYWYQQKSSQAPKLLFHYYDKDFNNEADTPDNFQSRRPNTSFCFLDIRSPGLGDTAMYLCATSRLTVGNTIYFGEGSWLTVV.

This chain links TRBV27 with TRBJ2-6; perhaps TRBD1 as D (6 bases). Trimming removed 3 bases from V and 4 bases from J, with 10 bases in between. CDR3 length equals 15 residues. Germline V CDR1 and CDR2: MNHEY, SMNVEV (reference sequence). The CDR3 DNA sequence: TGTGCCAGCAGTTTTCAGGGGCGAGGGGCCAACGTCCTGACTTTC. Protein product: CASSFQGRGANVLTF.

The chain links TRBV12-3 or TRBV12-4 to TRBJ2-7, with D perhaps assigned TRBD1 or TRBD2 (5 bases each). The CDR3 runs 12 residues. Trimming left V 4 bases short and J 5 bases short, with 9 bases between. The CDR3 DNA follows: TGTGCCAGCAGTTACCGGGACCACGAGCAGTACTTC. It codes for CASSYRDHEQYF.

In its sample, this clone was seen a few times. The chain carries TRBV3-1 (or the pseudogene TRBV3-2) and TRBJ1-3; D is undetermined. V lost 0 bases and J 1 base, leaving 13 bases between the germline ends. Looked up from germline, CDR1 is LGHDT and CDR2 is YNNKEL (reference sequence). The CDR3 covers 17 residues. CDR3 sequence: CASSQDLPGLSGNTIYF. The CDR3 DNA follows: TGTGCCAGCAGCCAAGATCTTCCCGGGTTATCTGGAAACACCATATATTTT.

This chain connects TRBV12-5 to TRBJ1-1, with TRBD1 as a possible D gene (6 bases). The germline CDR1 and CDR2 sequences are LGHNT and FRNRAP. The CDR3 consists of 15 residues. Trimming cost V 1 base and J 7 bases, with 16 bases left between them. The CDR3 reads CASGLGPGATNEAFF. The CDR3 region has the DNA TGTGCTAGTGGTTTGGGTCCAGGGGCAACAAATGAAGCTTTCTTT.

The chain couples TRBV19 to TRBJ2-3; 13 bases are shared with TRBD2. CDR1 and CDR2 (germline): LNHDA, SQIVND (reference sequence). CDR3 length equals 14 residues. V shed 10 bases and J 5 bases; nucleotides not matched to a gene: 6. CDR3 sequence reads: CATRTSGSGDTQYF. As DNA, the CDR3 is TGTGCCACCCGGACTAGCGGGAGTGGAGATACGCAGTATTTT.

The gene calls are TRBV9 and TRBJ1-4; no firm D call. With 0 bases removed from V and 8 bases from J, the gap between germline ends came to 11 bases. The germline CDR1 and CDR2 sequences are SGDLS and YYNGEE. CDR3 length equals 14 residues. Here the CDR3 reads CASSVDPVREKLFF. CDR3 DNA sequence: TGTGCCAGCAGCGTAGATCCAGTTAGGGAAAAACTGTTTTTT.

The chain carries TRBV6-1 and TRBJ2-1, with 8 bases that match TRBD1. In germline, CDR1 is MNHNS, CDR2 SASEGT. The CDR3 length is 14 residues. Losses at the gene ends were 3 bases for V and 10 bases for J; bases not matched to a gene: 8. The CDR3 DNA reads TGTGCCAGCAGTGAGTTCGTGACAGGGGTCGAGCAGTTCTTC. The encoded protein is CASSEFVTGVEQFF.

This clone was counted at least ten times. The chain has TRBV7-3 and TRBJ1-6; 10 bases fit TRBD1. CDR3 length: 14 residues. J gave up 10 bases and V 5 bases, and 5 bases lay outside the gene matches. The germline gives CDR1 SGHTA, CDR2 FQGTGA. The CDR3 DNA reads as TGTGCCAGCAGCGCGACAGGGGGCAGATCACCCCTCCACTTT. It codes for CASSATGGRSPLHF. The complete variable domain, with remaining parts taken from reference TRBV7-3 and TRBJ1-6, reads GAGVSQTPSNKVTEKGKYVELRCDPISGHTALYWYRQSLGQGPEFLIYFQGTGAADDSGLPNDRFFAVRPEGSVSTLKIQRTERGDSAVYLCASSATGGRSPLHFGNGTRLTVT.

This clone was recorded once. The genes are TRBV10-2 and TRBJ1-1; unclear D gene. The CDR3 is made up of 12 amino acids. Germline V gene data show CDR1 as WSHSY and CDR2 as SAAADI. V was trimmed by 0 bases and J by 10 bases, leaving 9 bases between them. Written as DNA, the CDR3 is TGCGCCAGCAGTGAGTCTGTCGGCCCAGCTTTCTTT. Its protein is CASSESVGPAFF.

The rearrangement joins TRBV27 to TRBJ1-1; D is perhaps TRBD1 (6 bases). CDR1 MNHEY and CDR2 SMNVEV come from the germline V gene (reference sequence). Trimming removed 5 bases from V and 4 bases from J, with 17 bases in between. The CDR3 runs 15 residues. DNA for the CDR3: TGTGCCAGCAGTGGTTTCCGGGGGCTGGGCACTGAAGCTTTCTTT. Its translation is CASSGFRGLGTEAFF.

This rearrangement joins TRBV6-1 to TRBJ1-1, with 8 bases that match TRBD1. Germline CDR1 MNHNS, CDR2 SASEGT. V lost 6 bases, J lost 4 bases, and 4 bases stayed unmatched. CDR3 length: 13 amino acids. DNA for the CDR3: TGTGCCAGCAGCCCAACAGGGGGCACTGAAGCTTTCTTT. This codes for CASSPTGGTEAFF.

The J gene is TRBJ1-3, the V gene TRBV30; D unresolved. The V gene's germline CDR1 is GTSNPN and CDR2 SVGIG (reference sequence). The V gene lost 2 bases and the J gene lost 2 bases, with 4 bases spanning the gap. This CDR3 comprises 12 residues. CDR3 nucleotides: TGTGCCTGGAGTAAGACTGGAAACACCATATATTTT. Protein sequence: CAWSKTGNTIYF.

The chain couples TRBV7-3 to TRBJ2-1; 7 nucleotides line up with TRBD2. CDR1 SGHTA and CDR2 FQGTGA come from the germline V gene. V was pared by 3 bases and J by 9 bases, with 2 bases of the junction left unmatched. CDR3 size: 12 residues. The CDR3 sequence: CASSFPGGEQFF. CDR3 sequence (DNA): TGTGCCAGCAGCTTTCCGGGGGGTGAGCAGTTCTTC. The whole variable domain, filled in from reference TRBV7-3 and TRBJ2-1, reads GAGVSQTPSNKVTEKGKYVELRCDPISGHTALYWYRQSLGQGPEFLIYFQGTGAADDSGLPNDRFFAVRPEGSVSTLKIQRTERGDSAVYLCASSFPGGEQFFGPGTRLTVL.

V and J are TRBV5-1 and TRBJ1-4; 8 nucleotides line up with TRBD1. Trimming cost V 0 bases and J 8 bases; bases outside gene matches: 3. The CDR3 consists of 14 residues. The germline V gene has CDR1 SGHRS and CDR2 YFSETQ. The CDR3, as DNA: TGCGCCAGCAGCTTGGAGGACAGGGAGGAAAAACTGTTTTTT. Protein sequence: CASSLEDREEKLFF.

The chain employs TRBV2 and TRBJ1-2; D is unresolved. CDR1 is SNHLY and CDR2 is FYNNEI in the germline V gene. This CDR3 spans 16 amino acids. Trimming removed 6 bases at V and 0 bases at J, with 17 bases between. The CDR3 loop reads CASSADPLLANYGYTF. The CDR3 DNA follows: TGTGCCAGCAGCGCCGATCCACTCCTAGCTAACTATGGCTACACCTTC.

The V and J genes are TRBV6-2 or TRBV6-3 and TRBJ2-3; TRBD2 aligns across 10 bases. Looked up from germline, CDR1 is MNHEY and CDR2 is SVGEGT. V dropped 4 bases and J dropped 1; count of bases not matched to a gene: 2. This CDR3 comprises 15 residues. The CDR3 spells CASSSGTSGTDTQYF. CDR3 bases: TGTGCCAGCAGTTCCGGGACTAGCGGCACAGATACGCAGTATTTT.

This chain uses TRBV28 with TRBJ2-3; 7 bases align to TRBD1. In germline, CDR1 is MDHEN, CDR2 SYDVKM. This CDR3 comprises 16 residues. Germline trimming cut 6 bases from V and 2 bases from J; bases unmatched to any gene: 11. DNA for the CDR3: TGTGCCAGCAGCCTCGACAGGGCAGCTATCACAGATACGCAGTATTTT. Its protein product is CASSLDRAAITDTQYF.

The J gene is TRBJ2-5, the V gene TRBV10-3; 11 bases are a match to TRBD2. This CDR3 comprises 13 residues. Germline V CDR1 and CDR2: ENHRY, SYGVKD. J lost 1 base, V lost 11 bases, and 3 bases had no gene match. CDR3 amino acids: CAATSGVQETQYF. In DNA, the CDR3 is TGTGCCGCGACTAGCGGGGTCCAAGAGACCCAGTACTTC.

J is TRBJ2-1 and V is TRBV5-6; 12 bases fit TRBD2. This CDR3 is 15 amino acids long. Trimming took 2 bases from V and 6 from J; bases not matched to a gene: 3. Germline V gene data show CDR1 as SGHDT and CDR2 as YYEEEE. This chain's CDR3 is CASSFRLAGANEQFF. The CDR3 bases are TGTGCCAGCAGCTTCCGACTAGCGGGAGCCAATGAGCAGTTCTTC. The whole variable domain, filled in from reference TRBV5-6 and TRBJ2-1, reads DAGVTQSPTHLIKTRGQQVTLRCSPKSGHDTVSWYQQALGQGPQFIFQYYEEEERQRGNFPDRFSGHQFPNYSSELNVNALLLGDSALYLCASSFRLAGANEQFFGPGTRLTVL.